This T cell receptor (beta chain) was recorded in a study of OX40 agonist ivuxolimab in advanced cancers. Study background: Patients were infused with ivuxolimab every 2 weeks at 0.01 to 10 mg/kg. Two patients with cutaneous melanoma and one with hepatocellular carcinoma, three in total, showed partial responses.

Clones were read by immunoSEQ multiplex PCR, and TCRdb kept only the in-frame ones, dropping some. The sample records 9,500 to 15,000 clones, over 80% being singletons. CDR3 size: 13 residues. Trimming cost V 6 bases and J 0 bases, with 6 bases left between them. Germline CDR1 MNHGY, CDR2 SVAAGI. This specimen was CD4+ or CD8+ T cells sorted from blood, taken in a trial of the OX40 agonist ivuxolimab. The clonotype was recovered from an adult with an advanced solid tumor such as melanoma, head and neck, liver or kidney cancer. The V and J genes are TRBV6-9 and TRBJ1-5; D is undetermined. The DNA of the CDR3 is TGTGCCAGCAGATCCTTTAGCAATCAGCCCCAGCATTTT. This encodes CASRSFSNQPQHF.